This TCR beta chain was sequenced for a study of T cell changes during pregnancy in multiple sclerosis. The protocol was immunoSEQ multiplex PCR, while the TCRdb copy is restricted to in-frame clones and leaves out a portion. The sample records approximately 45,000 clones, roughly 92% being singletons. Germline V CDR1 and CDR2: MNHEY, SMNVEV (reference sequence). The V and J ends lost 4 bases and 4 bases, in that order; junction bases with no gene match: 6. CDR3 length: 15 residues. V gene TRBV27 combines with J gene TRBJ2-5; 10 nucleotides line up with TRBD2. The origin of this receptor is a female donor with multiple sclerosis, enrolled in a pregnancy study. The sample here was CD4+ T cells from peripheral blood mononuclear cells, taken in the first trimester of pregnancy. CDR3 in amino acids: CASSWGEREGETQYF. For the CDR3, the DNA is TGTGCCAGCAGTTGGGGAGAGCGGGAGGGAGAGACCCAGTACTTC.